This T cell receptor beta chain was sequenced during a study of T cells in tuberculosis. Adolescents were screened for latent TB by skin test and IGRA. Unsorted cryopreserved PBMC were sequenced, averaging around 100,000 T cells per clinical donor. This CDR3 contains 15 residues. The germline gives CDR1 GTSNPN, CDR2 SVGIG (reference sequence). Trimming removed 3 bases from V and 0 bases from J; junction bases left unmatched: 3. Sequenced by immunoSEQ multiplex PCR; TCRdb stores in-frame clones only, minus some. Found here are tens of thousands of clones, roughly 96% of them singletons; the top ten hold around 3.5%.

This clonotype was sampled from a donor between 10 and 35 years old with latent tuberculosis or without tuberculosis infection. The sequenced sample was PBMCs. The rearrangement joins TRBV30 to TRBJ1-3; 9 positions agree with TRBD1. CDR3 nucleotide sequence: TGTGCCTGGAGAGACAGGGGGACCTCTGGAAACACCATATATTTT. Translating gives CAWRDRGTSGNTIYF.